The source of this TCR beta chain is a study of T cell responses to AZD1222 COVID-19 vaccine. Study-level information: Doses given second, at about 4 or about 12 weeks, were pooled. The study's findings and limits: Mostly white British, mostly female donors; authors suggested clonal diversity may be underestimated. Regions 160-218 and 743-854 dominated among vaccine-associated CD4 TCRs spanning spike.

Here immunoSEQ multiplex PCR was the method, and the copy in TCRdb shows in-frame clones only, minus some. The sample includes about 120,000 clones, over 75% of them seen just once. With regard to this clone: The antigen is unknown.

The germline V gene has CDR1 MDHEN and CDR2 SYDVKM. This CDR3 region has 13 residues. V was pared by 6 bases and J by 9 bases, with 8 bases of the junction left unmatched. The material was peripheral blood, obtained on day 0 of AZD1222 vaccination. The chain employs TRBV28 and TRBJ2-5; 9 bases line up with TRBD1. The sequence was collected from an adult in good health. DNA for the CDR3: TGTGCCAGCAGAGGGACAGGGATCTCGGCCCAGTACTTC. This gives the protein CASRGTGISAQYF.